This paragraph reports one T cell receptor (beta chain). Its antigen is not identified. This sample is drawn from a study of cytomegalovirus exposure and HLA in healthy donors. Study overall: Samples from HLA-typed donors yielded around 79 million unique TCRs in an early data release. Findings and limits, study-wide: Only CMV serostatus was available as immune exposure information.

Trimming stripped 7 bases from V and 5 bases from J, with 12 bases between. Germline CDR1 is SGHTA and CDR2 is FQGTGA. The CDR3 is made up of 12 amino acids. Primers included in the PCR were 60 Vbeta and 13 Jbeta primers. Produced via immunoSEQ multiplex PCR; TCRdb's table is partial and in-frame only. The sample gives 100,000 to 150,000 clones, 78% of which show up once; around 4% is in the top ten. This sequence was found in a man in his forties in good health and CMV-seronegative. The V and J genes are TRBV7-3 and TRBJ2-7, with D possibly matching TRBD2 (6 bases). Sequenced sample: PBMCs. The CDR3 is CASTLGEDEQYF. In nucleotides, the CDR3 is TGTGCCAGCACCTTGGGGGAGGACGAGCAGTACTTC. Using reference TRBV7-3 and TRBJ2-7 for the parts outside the CDR3, the full variable domain is GAGVSQTPSNKVTEKGKYVELRCDPISGHTALYWYRQSLGQGPEFLIYFQGTGAADDSGLPNDRFFAVRPEGSVSTLKIQRTERGDSAVYLCASTLGEDEQYFGPGTRLTVT.